The subject of this entry is one T cell receptor (beta chain). The target antigen is unknown. Treatment here: 15 to 20 received Ad26.COV2.S at low or high dose, single or two shots; several received placebo; per-sample allocation not given. Repertoires come from day 63 after the first vaccine or placebo injection. A Boston adult aged 18-55 years was the donor. The data were obtained in a study of Ad26.COV2.S vaccination and SARS-CoV-2 variants. V was clipped by 2 bases and J by 7 bases, with 10 bases between them. CDR3 length equals 14 residues. CDR1 and CDR2 from the germline V gene are SGHKS and YYEKEE (reference sequence). General study findings and limits: Analyses of TCR breadth and depth may have underestimated total T cell responses.

Sequenced by immunoSEQ multiplex PCR; TCRdb stores in-frame clones only, minus some. The sample yields about 420,000 clones, 85% to 90% seen once. The J gene is TRBJ1-6, the V gene TRBV5-5, with D possibly matching TRBD1 (6 bases). The source is a person aged 18 to 59 who received the Ad26.COV2.S COVID-19 vaccine or a placebo. The sample consisted of peripheral blood, taken in a trial of Ad26.COV2.S vaccine versus placebo. The CDR3 coding sequence is TGTGCCAGCAGCTTCACAGGGTTGAATTCACCCCTCCACTTT. It specifies CASSFTGLNSPLHF.